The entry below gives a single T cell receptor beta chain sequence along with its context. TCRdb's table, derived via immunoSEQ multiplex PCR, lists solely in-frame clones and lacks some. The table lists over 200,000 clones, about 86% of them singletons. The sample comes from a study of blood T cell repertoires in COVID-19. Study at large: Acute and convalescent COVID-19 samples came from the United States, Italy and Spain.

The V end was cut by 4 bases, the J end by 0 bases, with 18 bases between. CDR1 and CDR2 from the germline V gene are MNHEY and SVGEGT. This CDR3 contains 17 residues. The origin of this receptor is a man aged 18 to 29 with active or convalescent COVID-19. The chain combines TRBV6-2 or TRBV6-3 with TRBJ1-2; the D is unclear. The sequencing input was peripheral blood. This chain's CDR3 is CASSFDQTLLSNYGYTF. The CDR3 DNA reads TGTGCCAGCAGTTTCGACCAGACTTTGCTTTCTAACTATGGCTACACCTTC.